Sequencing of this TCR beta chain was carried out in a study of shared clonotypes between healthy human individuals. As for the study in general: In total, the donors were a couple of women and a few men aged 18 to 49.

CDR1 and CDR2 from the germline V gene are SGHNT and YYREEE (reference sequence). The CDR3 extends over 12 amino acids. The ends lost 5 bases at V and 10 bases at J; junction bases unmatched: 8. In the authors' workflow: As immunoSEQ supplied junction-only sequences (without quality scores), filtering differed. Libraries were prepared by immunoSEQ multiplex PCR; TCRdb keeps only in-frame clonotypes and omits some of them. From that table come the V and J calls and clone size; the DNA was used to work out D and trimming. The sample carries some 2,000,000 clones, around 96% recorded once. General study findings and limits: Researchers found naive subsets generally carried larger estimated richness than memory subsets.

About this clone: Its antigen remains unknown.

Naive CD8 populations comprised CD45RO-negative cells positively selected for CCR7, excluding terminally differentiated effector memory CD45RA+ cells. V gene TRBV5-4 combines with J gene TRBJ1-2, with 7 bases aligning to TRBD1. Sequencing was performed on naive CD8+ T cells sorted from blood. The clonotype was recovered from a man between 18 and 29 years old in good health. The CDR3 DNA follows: TGTGCCAGCAGAGGGGAACAGGGGCCCTACACCTTC. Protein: CASRGEQGPYTF.